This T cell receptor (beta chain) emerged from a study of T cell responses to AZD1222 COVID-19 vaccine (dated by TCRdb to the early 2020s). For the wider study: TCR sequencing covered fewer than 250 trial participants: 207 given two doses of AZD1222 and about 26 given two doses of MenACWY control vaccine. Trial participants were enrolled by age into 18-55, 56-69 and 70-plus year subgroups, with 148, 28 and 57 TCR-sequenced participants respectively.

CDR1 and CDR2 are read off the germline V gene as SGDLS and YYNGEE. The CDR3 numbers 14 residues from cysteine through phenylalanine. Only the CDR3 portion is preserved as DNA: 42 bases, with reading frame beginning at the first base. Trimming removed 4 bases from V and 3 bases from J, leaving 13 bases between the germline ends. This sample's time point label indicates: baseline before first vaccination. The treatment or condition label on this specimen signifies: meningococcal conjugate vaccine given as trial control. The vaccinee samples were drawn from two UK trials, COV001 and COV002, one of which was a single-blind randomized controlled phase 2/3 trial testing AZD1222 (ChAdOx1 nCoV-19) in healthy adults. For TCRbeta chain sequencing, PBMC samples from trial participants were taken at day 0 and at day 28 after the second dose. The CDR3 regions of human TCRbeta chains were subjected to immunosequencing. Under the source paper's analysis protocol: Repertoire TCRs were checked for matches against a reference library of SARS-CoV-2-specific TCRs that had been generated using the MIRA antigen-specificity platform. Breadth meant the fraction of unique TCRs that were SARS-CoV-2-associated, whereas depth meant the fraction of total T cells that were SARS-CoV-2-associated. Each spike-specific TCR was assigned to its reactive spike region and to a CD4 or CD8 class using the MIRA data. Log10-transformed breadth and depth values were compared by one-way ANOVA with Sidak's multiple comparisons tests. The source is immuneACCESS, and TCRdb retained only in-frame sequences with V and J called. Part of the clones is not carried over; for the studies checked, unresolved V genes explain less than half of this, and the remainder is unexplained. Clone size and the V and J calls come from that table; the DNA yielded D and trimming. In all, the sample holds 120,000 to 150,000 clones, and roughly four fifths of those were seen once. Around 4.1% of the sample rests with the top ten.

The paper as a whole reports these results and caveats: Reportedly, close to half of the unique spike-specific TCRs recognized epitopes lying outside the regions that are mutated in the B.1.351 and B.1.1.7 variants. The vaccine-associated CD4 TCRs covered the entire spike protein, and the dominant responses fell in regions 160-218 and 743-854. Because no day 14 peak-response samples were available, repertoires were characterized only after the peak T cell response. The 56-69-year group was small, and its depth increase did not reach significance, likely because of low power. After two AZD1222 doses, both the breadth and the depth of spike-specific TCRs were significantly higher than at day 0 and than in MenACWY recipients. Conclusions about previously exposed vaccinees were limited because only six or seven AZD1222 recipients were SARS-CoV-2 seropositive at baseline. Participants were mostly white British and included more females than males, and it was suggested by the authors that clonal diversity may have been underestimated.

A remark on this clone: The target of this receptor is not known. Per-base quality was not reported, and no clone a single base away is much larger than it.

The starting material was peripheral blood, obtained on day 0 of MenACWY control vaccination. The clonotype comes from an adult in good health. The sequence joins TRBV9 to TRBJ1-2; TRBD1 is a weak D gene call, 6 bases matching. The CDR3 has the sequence CASSPSTGDYGYTF. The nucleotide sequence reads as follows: TGTGCCAGCAGCCCCTCGACAGGAGACTATGGCTACACCTTC.